One and the same sample provided the 26 T cell receptor beta chains below, sequenced in a study of T cell responses to AZD1222 COVID-19 vaccine. Produced via immunoSEQ multiplex PCR; TCRdb's table is partial and in-frame only. The data hold approximately 130,000 clones, with 88% observed a single time. Sequences were derived from peripheral blood, sampled 28 days after the second AZD1222 dose. These receptors originate from an adult who received the AZD1222 COVID-19 vaccine.

The chain has TRBV27 and TRBJ2-1, with D unclear. The germline gives CDR1 MNHEY, CDR2 SMNVEV (reference sequence). V shed 2 bases and J shed 6 bases, with 8 bases lying between them. This CDR3 contains 13 residues. This CDR3 is CASSLPAGNEQFF. The DNA for the CDR3 is TGTGCCAGCAGTTTACCGGCTGGCAATGAGCAGTTCTTC.

The DNA for the CDR3 is TGCGCCAGCAGCCCCTTGGGGGGGGCGCAGAGGTATGGCTACACCTTC. Its protein product is CASSPLGGAQRYGYTF. V usage is TRBV5-1 and J usage is TRBJ1-2; D is perhaps TRBD1 (6 bases). The CDR3 sequence is 16 residues long. The germline CDR1 and CDR2 sequences are SGHRS and YFSETQ. V lost 4 bases and J lost 5, with 21 bases in between.

V is TRBV3-1 (or the pseudogene TRBV3-2) and J is TRBJ1-2, with TRBD1 identical over 7 bases. The V segment lost 10 bases and the J segment 7 bases; nucleotides outside the gene matches: 9. Germline-derived CDR1 and CDR2 are LGHDT and YNNKEL (reference sequence). This CDR3 has 12 residues. CDR3 protein: CATRGGSAGYTF. The CDR3 bases are TGTGCCACCAGGGGGGGCTCAGCTGGCTACACCTTC.

The sample holds one count of this clone. The V gene is TRBV7-9, the J gene TRBJ1-1, with 7 bases lining up with TRBD1. V was clipped by 4 bases and J by 5 bases; unmatched bases: 7. The CDR3 is 14 amino acids. CDR1 SEHNR and CDR2 FQNEAQ come from the germline V gene (reference sequence). Here the CDR3 reads CASSSYQGVTEAFF. CDR3 in DNA: TGTGCCAGCAGCTCATACCAGGGGGTGACTGAAGCTTTCTTT.

The chain recombines TRBV5-1 with TRBJ1-1; D is unclear. The CDR3 contains 15 residues. CDR1 SGHRS and CDR2 YFSETQ come from the germline V gene. V was trimmed by 1 base and J by 4 bases, leaving 14 bases between them. The DNA of the CDR3 is TGCGCCAGCAGCTTGATCGAGGGCGAGGGCACTGAAGCTTTCTTT. Its translation is CASSLIEGEGTEAFF.

The sample holds one count of this clone. The rearrangement joins TRBV5-1 to TRBJ1-5; D might be TRBD1 (5 bases). Trimming took 4 bases from V and 2 from J, leaving 13 bases between them. This CDR3 region has 15 residues. Germline lookup yields CDR1 SGHRS and CDR2 YFSETQ. CDR3 nucleotides: TGCGCCAGCAGCGCCCAGGGAGGAGGCAATCAGCCCCAGCATTTT. Protein sequence: CASSAQGGGNQPQHF.

J is TRBJ2-1 and V is TRBV3-1 (or the pseudogene TRBV3-2); D uncertain. The length of the CDR3 is 14 residues. Trimming cost V 2 bases and J 2 bases, with 7 bases left between them. From germline, CDR1 is LGHDT and CDR2 YNNKEL (reference sequence). This chain's CDR3 is CASSQMSAYNEQFF. DNA for the CDR3: TGTGCCAGCAGCCAAATGTCAGCCTACAATGAGCAGTTCTTC.

This clone was recorded a few times. The chain joins TRBV5-8 to TRBJ2-7; 13 bases are shared with TRBD2. Germline CDR1 is SGHTS and CDR2 is YDEGEE. This CDR3 region has 15 residues. J was trimmed by 2 bases and V by 3 bases; bases with no gene match: 2. The CDR3 DNA sequence: TGTGCCAGCAGCTCCGGGACTAGCGGGACCTACGAGCAGTACTTC. Its translation is CASSSGTSGTYEQYF.

This clone was detected once. The V gene is TRBV2, the J gene TRBJ1-5; D remains unclear. Trimming took 3 bases from V and 4 from J, leaving 16 bases between them. The germline V gene has CDR1 SNHLY and CDR2 FYNNEI. This CDR3 region has 16 residues. The CDR3: CASSEYGDGRNQPQHF. CDR3 coding DNA: TGTGCCAGCAGTGAGTACGGGGATGGGAGAAATCAGCCCCAGCATTTT.

The rearrangement links TRBV30 to TRBJ2-5; D is ambiguous. Trimming shortened V by 3 bases and J by 5 bases, and 10 bases separated the two germline ends. Germline CDR1 GTSNPN, CDR2 SVGIG (reference sequence). CDR3 length: 12 amino acids. CDR3 coding DNA: TGTGCCTGGAGCGTAAGTGGGGAGACCCAGTACTTC. It specifies CAWSVSGETQYF.

The V call is TRBV25-1, the J call TRBJ2-2; 9 bases line up with TRBD1. This CDR3 spans 16 amino acids. With V trimmed by 3 bases and J by 6 bases, 8 bases remained unmatched. Germline lookup yields CDR1 MGHDK and CDR2 SYGVNS. CDR3 DNA sequence: TGTGCCAGCAGTGACCGACAGGGGGAACGGTCCGGGGAGCTGTTTTTT. Residues: CASSDRQGERSGELFF.

The rearrangement links TRBV2 to TRBJ2-2, with 10 positions matching TRBD1. The CDR3 loop spans 15 amino acids. Germline V CDR1 and CDR2: SNHLY, FYNNEI. The V gene end was trimmed by 5 bases and the J gene end by 7 bases; junction bases not matched to a gene: 7. The CDR3 is CASSPGTGAGGELFF. CDR3 bases: TGTGCCAGCAGTCCAGGGACAGGGGCCGGCGGGGAGCTGTTTTTT.

This rearrangement joins TRBV19 to TRBJ1-2; no reliable D call. Germline lookup yields CDR1 LNHDA and CDR2 SQIVND (reference sequence). The CDR3 length is 12 residues. V was shortened by 8 bases and J by 3 bases, with 10 bases between the two germline ends. CDR3 protein: CASAEDYYGYTF. In nucleotides, the CDR3 is TGTGCCAGTGCTGAGGACTACTATGGCTACACCTTC.

The chain is built from TRBV2 and TRBJ1-1; no reliable D call. Germline CDR1 SNHLY, CDR2 FYNNEI. Trimming shortened V by 8 bases and J by 6 bases, and 16 bases separated the two germline ends. The CDR3 extends over 13 amino acids. DNA for the CDR3: TGTGCCAGCGGAGACCGGGGAAGAGCTGAAGCTTTCTTT. Translating it yields CASGDRGRAEAFF.

The count of this clone is one. V is TRBV5-6 and J is TRBJ1-5; D unclear. The CDR3 runs 12 residues. Germline V gives CDR1 SGHDT, CDR2 YYEEEE. Trimming took 3 bases from V and 1 from J, leaving 2 bases between them. CDR3: CASSWSNQPQHF. The CDR3 bases are TGTGCCAGCAGCTGGAGCAATCAGCCCCAGCATTTT.

The rearrangement links TRBV5-1 to TRBJ2-3, with 11 positions matching TRBD2. This CDR3 comprises 16 residues. V lost 3 bases, J lost 3 bases, and 6 bases stayed unmatched. Germline CDR1 and CDR2: SGHRS and YFSETQ. Here the CDR3 DNA reads TGCGCCAGCAGCTCCGGGGGACTAGCGGAAACAGATACGCAGTATTTT. Amino acids: CASSSGGLAETDTQYF.

This sequence joins TRBV4-2 and TRBJ1-1; the D is unclear. CDR1 is LGHNA and CDR2 is YNFKEQ in the germline V gene. The CDR3 loop spans 14 amino acids. V gave up 1 base and J gave up 2 bases, with 8 bases separating them. In DNA form, the CDR3 reads TGTGCCAGCAGCCAAGGCTGGACCAACACTGAAGCTTTCTTT. It yields the protein CASSQGWTNTEAFF.

This rearrangement joins TRBV6-2 or TRBV6-3 to TRBJ1-5, with D uncertain. Germline CDR1 MNHEY, CDR2 SVGEGT. V was pared by 7 bases and J by 0 bases, with 7 bases between. The CDR3 runs to 13 residues. CDR3 amino acids: CASTPVSNQPQHF. CDR3 bases: TGTGCCAGCACCCCGGTTAGCAATCAGCCCCAGCATTTT.

J is TRBJ1-5 and V is TRBV7-6; D perhaps matches TRBD1 (6 bases). CDR3 length: 19 amino acids. V was clipped by 1 base and J by 7 bases, with 26 bases between them. Per the germline V gene, CDR1 is SGHVS and CDR2 is FNYEAQ. The CDR3 DNA sequence: TGTGCCAGCAGCTTAGATCTTAGGGGGGGCCCCGGGCAGATGCAGCCCCAGCATTTT. Its protein is CASSLDLRGGPGQMQPQHF.

In this sample, this clone turned up a few times. V is TRBV5-8 and J is TRBJ2-7, with D hard to call. V lost 4 bases and J lost 5, with 13 bases in between. The germline V gene encodes CDR1 SGHTS and CDR2 YDEGEE. This CDR3 region has 13 residues. In DNA, the CDR3 is TGTGCCAGCAGCCCCAGTGGTTCCCACGAGCAGTACTTC. Protein sequence: CASSPSGSHEQYF. Complete variable domain (other parts from reference TRBV5-8 and TRBJ2-7): EAGVTQSPTHLIKTRGQQATLRCSPISGHTSVYWYQQALGLGLQFLLWYDEGEERNRGNFPPRFSGRQFPNYSSELNVNALELEDSALYLCASSPSGSHEQYFGPGTRLTVT.

This rearrangement joins TRBV6-1 to TRBJ1-6, with a tentative D call TRBD1 (5 bases). Germline assignment: CDR1 MNHNS and CDR2 SASEGT. V was trimmed by 5 bases and J by 7 bases, leaving 15 bases between them. This CDR3 spans 15 amino acids. As DNA, the CDR3 is TGTGCCAGCAGTTTCCAGGGTACCCCCAATTCACCCCTCCACTTT. This gives the protein CASSFQGTPNSPLHF.

The J gene is TRBJ1-4, the V gene TRBV4-1, with TRBD1 matching 9 bases. Germline CDR1 and CDR2: MGHRA and YSYEKL. The CDR3 length is 16 residues. J lost 6 bases, V lost 3 bases, and 8 bases had no gene match. The CDR3 sequence: CASSHWDRERDEKLFF. CDR3 bases: TGCGCCAGCAGCCACTGGGACAGGGAGAGAGATGAAAAACTGTTTTTT.

The chain couples TRBV5-6 to TRBJ1-2; unclear D gene. The V gene's germline CDR1 is SGHDT and CDR2 YYEEEE. CDR3 length equals 11 residues. V was pared by 5 bases and J by 8 bases, with 10 bases between. Written as DNA, the CDR3 is TGTGCCAGCAGTATAGGGAGGGGCTACACCTTC. This sequence encodes CASSIGRGYTF.

The V call is TRBV19, the J call TRBJ2-1; D is possibly TRBD1 (6 bases). Per germline, CDR1 LNHDA and CDR2 SQIVND (reference sequence). V gave up 6 bases and J gave up 7 bases, with 16 bases separating them. The CDR3 has 14 residues. The CDR3 is CASREYQGTNEQFF. CDR3 sequence (DNA): TGTGCCAGTAGGGAATACCAGGGGACGAATGAGCAGTTCTTC.

This sequence joins TRBV7-2 and TRBJ1-5, with D maybe TRBD1 (5 bases). V lost 6 bases to trimming and J lost 9 bases, with 18 bases between them. The germline CDR1 and CDR2 sequences are SGHTA and FQGNSA. The CDR3 extends over 14 amino acids. The DNA of the CDR3 is TGTGCCAGCAGTCAAGTGTGGGGGGGGAGGCCCCAGCATTTT. This sequence encodes CASSQVWGGRPQHF.

CDR3 loop: CASSPGDRVGYNEQFF. In DNA, the CDR3 is TGCGCCAGCAGCCCAGGCGACAGGGTGGGTTACAATGAGCAGTTCTTC. V usage is TRBV4-3 and J usage is TRBJ2-1, with 7 nucleotides matching TRBD1. Germline V gene lookup returns CDR1 LGHNA and CDR2 YSLEER. The V segment lost 4 bases and the J segment 4 bases; nucleotides outside the gene matches: 10. CDR3 length equals 16 residues.